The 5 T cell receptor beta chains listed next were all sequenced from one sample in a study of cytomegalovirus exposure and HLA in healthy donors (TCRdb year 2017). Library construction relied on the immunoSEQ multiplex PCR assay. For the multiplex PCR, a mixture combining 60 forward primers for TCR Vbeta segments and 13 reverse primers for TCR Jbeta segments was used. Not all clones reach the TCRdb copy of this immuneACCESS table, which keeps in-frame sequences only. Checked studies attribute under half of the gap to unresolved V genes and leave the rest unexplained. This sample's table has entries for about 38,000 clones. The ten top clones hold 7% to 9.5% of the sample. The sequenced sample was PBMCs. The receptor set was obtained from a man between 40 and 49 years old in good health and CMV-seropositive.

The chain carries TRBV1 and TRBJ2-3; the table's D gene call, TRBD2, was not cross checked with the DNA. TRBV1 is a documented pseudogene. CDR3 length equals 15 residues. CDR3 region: CTSSQDSGSTDTQYF. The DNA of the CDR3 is TGCACCAGCAGCCAAGATAGCGGGAGCACAGATACGCAGTATTTT.

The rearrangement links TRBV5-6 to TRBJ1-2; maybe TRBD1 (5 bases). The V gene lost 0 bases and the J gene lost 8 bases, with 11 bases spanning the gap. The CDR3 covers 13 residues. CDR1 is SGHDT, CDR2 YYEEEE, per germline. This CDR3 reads CASSLASGPGYTF. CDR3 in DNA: TGTGCCAGCAGCTTGGCCTCAGGGCCCGGCTACACCTTC. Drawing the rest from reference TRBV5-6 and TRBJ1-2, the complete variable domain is DAGVTQSPTHLIKTRGQQVTLRCSPKSGHDTVSWYQQALGQGPQFIFQYYEEEERQRGNFPDRFSGHQFPNYSSELNVNALLLGDSALYLCASSLASGPGYTFGSGTRLTVV.

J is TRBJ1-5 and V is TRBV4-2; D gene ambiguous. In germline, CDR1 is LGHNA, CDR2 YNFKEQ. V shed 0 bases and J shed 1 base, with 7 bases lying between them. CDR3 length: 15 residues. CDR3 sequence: CASSQEAGSNQPQHF. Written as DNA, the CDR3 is TGTGCCAGCAGCCAAGAGGCGGGGAGCAATCAGCCCCAGCATTTT.

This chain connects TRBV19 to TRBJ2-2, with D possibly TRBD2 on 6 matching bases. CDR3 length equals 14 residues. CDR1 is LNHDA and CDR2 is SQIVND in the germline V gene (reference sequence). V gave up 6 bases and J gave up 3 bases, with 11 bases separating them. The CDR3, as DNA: TGTGCCAGTAGGTGGAGGGAGCACACCGGGGAGCTGTTTTTT. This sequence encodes CASRWREHTGELFF.

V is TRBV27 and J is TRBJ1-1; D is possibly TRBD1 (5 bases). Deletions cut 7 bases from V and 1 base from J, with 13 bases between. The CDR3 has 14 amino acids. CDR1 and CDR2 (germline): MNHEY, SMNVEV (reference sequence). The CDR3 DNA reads TGTGCCAGCAAAGCAACTACAGGGAACACTGAAGCTTTCTTT. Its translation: CASKATTGNTEAFF.